The present TCR beta chain was sequenced within a study of blood T cell repertoires in COVID-19 (dated by TCRdb to 2019 to 2021). Study-wide context: Collaborator samples came from the United States, Italy and Spain and covered acute and convalescent phases of COVID-19. Samples came from the ongoing ImmuneRACE study (first 160 participants) plus 1,254 subjects from 6 global collaborators. The repertoires were released in a freely available public database intended as a resource for research on the immune response to SARS-CoV-2. The material from the prospective study consisted of cDNA or gDNA derived from T cells, B-cell-depleted T cells, or PBMCs. The dataset comprised deeply sampled blood TCRbeta repertoires from subjects exposed to, actively infected with, or recovered from COVID-19. Where HLA class I and class II types were available, the types were taken from metadata supplied by the sample provider, not from assay-based typing. A de-identified subject ID, COVID-19 status, age in years and sex were almost always included in the sample metadata. The paper's findings and limits, for the study overall: Clinical and demographic metadata were provided uncurated, with the amount varying by source and participant.

TCRbeta CDR3 regions were amplified from genomic DNA by means of the immunoSEQ Assay, a bias-controlled multiplex PCR. Regarding the original processing steps: Nucleated cell counts per sample were estimated from amplification of reference gene primers within the assay. To quantify the absolute abundance of each unique TCRbeta CDR3 rearrangement, sequence reads were collapsed and filtered. For each sample, productive Simpson clonality was calculated by taking the square root of Simpson's diversity index across productive rearrangements. In its TCRdb copy, this immuneACCESS table keeps in-frame sequences only and misses some clones. Where compared with another copy, unresolved V genes explain less than half of these, and the others have no known cause. The V and J calls and the clone size are those of that table, but D and trimming were determined from the DNA. Recorded for this sample are over 85,000 clones; 75% to 90% of them occurred a single time. Jointly, the top ten make up 4% to 5.5% of the sample.

Each collaborating institution followed its own protocols to collect whole blood in K2EDTA tubes. For TCRbeta analysis, collaborator samples were shipped as frozen whole blood, as isolated PBMCs, or as DNA extracted from either sample type. Its CDR3 holds 16 amino acids, cysteine through phenylalanine. The entry retains the CDR3 DNA only, 48 bases that are in frame from base 1. Looking up the germline V gene (reference sequence) yields CDR1 SEHNR and CDR2 FQNEAQ. Trimming removed 4 bases from V and 3 bases from J, leaving 16 bases between the germline ends. Comments on this clone: Its antigen is unknown. No base quality values were provided; no much bigger clone lies one nucleotide off.

The chain joins TRBV7-9 to TRBJ2-1, and the D gene may be TRBD1, 5 bases matching. This TCR derives from a human donor in a cohort sampled during active COVID-19. Sequencing input: peripheral blood. CDR3 region: CASSSADRGVYNEQFF. The DNA is as follows: TGTGCCAGCAGCTCTGCTGATAGGGGCGTCTACAATGAGCAGTTCTTC.